This T cell receptor (beta chain) was retrieved from a study of T cell repertoires in cytomegalovirus infection. The study's findings and limits: HLA-C-restricted CMV clonotypes gave the most frequent clonotype in two of eight donors.

With regard to this clonotype: Its antigen remains unidentified.

The CDR3 runs to 18 residues. V shed 0 bases and J shed 3 bases, with 20 bases lying between them. Germline V CDR1 and CDR2: LGHNA, YNFKEQ. TCRdb re-called the reads through MiXCR, storing one row per CDR3 protein. This table holds 900,000 to 950,000 distinct CDR3 sequences, roughly a third found once. V is TRBV4-2 and J is TRBJ1-2; TRBD1 might be the D (6 bases). This receptor was obtained from a human donor in good health (CMV status not recorded). Some clones in this sample may be carry-over from other donors' samples. The material was cultured CD8+ T cells from PBMCs, obtained from culture after CMV antigen stimulation. CDR3 coding DNA: TGTGCCAGCAGCCAAGACGGGAGTTCAGGGGTAGTCTACTATGGCTACACCTTC. Protein sequence: CASSQDGSSGVVYYGYTF.